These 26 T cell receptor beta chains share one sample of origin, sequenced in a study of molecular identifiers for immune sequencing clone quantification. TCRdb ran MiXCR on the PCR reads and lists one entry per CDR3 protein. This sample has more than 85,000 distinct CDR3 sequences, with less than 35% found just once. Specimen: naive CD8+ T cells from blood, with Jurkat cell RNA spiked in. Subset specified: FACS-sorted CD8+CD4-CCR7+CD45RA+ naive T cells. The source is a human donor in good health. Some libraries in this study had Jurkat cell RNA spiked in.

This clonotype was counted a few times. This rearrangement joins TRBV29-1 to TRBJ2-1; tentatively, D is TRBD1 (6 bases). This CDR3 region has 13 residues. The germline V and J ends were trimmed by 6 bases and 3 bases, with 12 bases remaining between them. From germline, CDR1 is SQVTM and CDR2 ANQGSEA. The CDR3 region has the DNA TGCAGCGTCCCGGGACACCGCTACAATGAGCAGTTCTTC. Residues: CSVPGHRYNEQFF.

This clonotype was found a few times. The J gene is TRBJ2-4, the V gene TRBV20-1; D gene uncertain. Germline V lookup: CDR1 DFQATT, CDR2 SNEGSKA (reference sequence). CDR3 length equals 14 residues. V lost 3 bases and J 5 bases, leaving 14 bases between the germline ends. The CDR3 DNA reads TGCAGTGCTAGTGTTCCGGAAACTCAAAACATTCAGTACTTC. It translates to CSASVPETQNIQYF.

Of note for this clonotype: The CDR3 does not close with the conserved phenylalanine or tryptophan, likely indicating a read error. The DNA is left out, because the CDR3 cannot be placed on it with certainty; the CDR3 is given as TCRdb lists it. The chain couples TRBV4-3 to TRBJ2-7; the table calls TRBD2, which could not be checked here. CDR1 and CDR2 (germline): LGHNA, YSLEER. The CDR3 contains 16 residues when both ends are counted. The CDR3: CASSQDTGIPLAGASI.

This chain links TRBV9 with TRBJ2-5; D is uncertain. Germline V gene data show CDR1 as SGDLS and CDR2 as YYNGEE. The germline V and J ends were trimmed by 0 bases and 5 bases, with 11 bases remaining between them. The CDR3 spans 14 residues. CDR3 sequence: CASSVAGSGETQYF. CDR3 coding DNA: TGTGCCAGCAGCGTAGCCGGTAGTGGGGAGACCCAGTACTTC.

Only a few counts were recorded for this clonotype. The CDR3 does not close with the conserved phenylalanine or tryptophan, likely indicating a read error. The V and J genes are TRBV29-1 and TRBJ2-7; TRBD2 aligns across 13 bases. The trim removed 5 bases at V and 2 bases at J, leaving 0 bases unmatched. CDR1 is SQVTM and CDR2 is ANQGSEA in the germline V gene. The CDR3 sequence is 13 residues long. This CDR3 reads CSVTSGRAYEQYL. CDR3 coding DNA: TGCAGCGTTACTAGCGGGAGGGCCTACGAGCAGTACCTC.

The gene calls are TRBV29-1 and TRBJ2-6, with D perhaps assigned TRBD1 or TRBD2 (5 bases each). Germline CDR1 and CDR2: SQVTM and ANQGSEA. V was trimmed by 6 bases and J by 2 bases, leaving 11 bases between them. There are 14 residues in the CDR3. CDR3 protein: CSVIGTAGANVLTF. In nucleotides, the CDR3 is TGCAGCGTGATTGGGACCGCTGGGGCCAACGTCCTGACTTTC.

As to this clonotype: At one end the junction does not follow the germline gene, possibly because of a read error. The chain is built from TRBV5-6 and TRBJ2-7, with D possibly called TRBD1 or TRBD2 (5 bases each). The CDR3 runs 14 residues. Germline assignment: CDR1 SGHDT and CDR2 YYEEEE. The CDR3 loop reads CASRLGLAAYEQYF. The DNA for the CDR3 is TGTGCCAGCCGCTTGGGGCTAGCCGCCTACGAGCAGTACTTC.

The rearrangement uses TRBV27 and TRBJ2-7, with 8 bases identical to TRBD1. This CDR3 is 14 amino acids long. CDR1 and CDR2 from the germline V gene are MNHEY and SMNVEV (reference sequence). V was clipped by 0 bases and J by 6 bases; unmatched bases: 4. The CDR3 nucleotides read TGTGCCAGCAGTTTATCACCAGGGGGCAGCGAGCAGTACTTC. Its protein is CASSLSPGGSEQYF.

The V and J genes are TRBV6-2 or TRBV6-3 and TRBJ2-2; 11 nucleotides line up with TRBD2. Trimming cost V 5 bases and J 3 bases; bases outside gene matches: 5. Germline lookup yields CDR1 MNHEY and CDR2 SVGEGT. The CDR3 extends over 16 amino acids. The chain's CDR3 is CASSRGLAADTGELFF. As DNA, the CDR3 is TGTGCCAGCAGTAGGGGACTAGCGGCAGACACCGGGGAGCTGTTTTTT.

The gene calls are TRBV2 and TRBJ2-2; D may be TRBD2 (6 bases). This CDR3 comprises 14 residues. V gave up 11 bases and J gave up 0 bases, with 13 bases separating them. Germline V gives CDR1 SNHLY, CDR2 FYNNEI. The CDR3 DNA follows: TGTGCCTGTTCCGGGACTGCGAACACCGGGGAGCTGTTTTTT. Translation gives CACSGTANTGELFF.

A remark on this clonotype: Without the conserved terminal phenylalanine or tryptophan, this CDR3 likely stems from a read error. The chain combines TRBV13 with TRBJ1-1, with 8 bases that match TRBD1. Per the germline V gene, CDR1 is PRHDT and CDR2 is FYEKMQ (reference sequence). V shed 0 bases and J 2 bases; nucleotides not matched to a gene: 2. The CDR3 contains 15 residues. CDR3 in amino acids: CASSLGDRGNTEAFS. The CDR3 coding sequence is TGTGCCAGCAGCTTAGGAGACAGGGGAAACACTGAAGCTTTCTCT.

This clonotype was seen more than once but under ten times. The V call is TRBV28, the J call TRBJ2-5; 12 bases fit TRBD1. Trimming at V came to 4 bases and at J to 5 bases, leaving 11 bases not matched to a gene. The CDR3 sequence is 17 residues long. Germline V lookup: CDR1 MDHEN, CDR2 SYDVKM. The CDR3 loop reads CASSSPGTGGLQETQYF. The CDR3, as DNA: TGTGCCAGCAGTTCCCCAGGGACAGGGGGCCTCCAGGAGACCCAGTACTTC.

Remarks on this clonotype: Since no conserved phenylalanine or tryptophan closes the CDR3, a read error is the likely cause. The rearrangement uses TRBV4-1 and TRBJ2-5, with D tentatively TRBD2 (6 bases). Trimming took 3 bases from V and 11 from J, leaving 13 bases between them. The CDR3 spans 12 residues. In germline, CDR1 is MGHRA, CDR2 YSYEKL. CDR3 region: CASSHRSGTQYV. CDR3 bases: TGCGCCAGCAGCCATCGCTCAGGGACTCAGTACGTC.

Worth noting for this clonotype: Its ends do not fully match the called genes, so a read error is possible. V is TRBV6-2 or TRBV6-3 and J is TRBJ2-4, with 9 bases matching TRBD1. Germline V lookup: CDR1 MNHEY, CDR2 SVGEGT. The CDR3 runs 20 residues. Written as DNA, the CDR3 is TGTGCCAGCAGTTACTCGGAAAACTTTAACCGGGACAGGGCCATAAACATTCAGTACTTC. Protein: CASSYSENFNRDRAINIQYF.

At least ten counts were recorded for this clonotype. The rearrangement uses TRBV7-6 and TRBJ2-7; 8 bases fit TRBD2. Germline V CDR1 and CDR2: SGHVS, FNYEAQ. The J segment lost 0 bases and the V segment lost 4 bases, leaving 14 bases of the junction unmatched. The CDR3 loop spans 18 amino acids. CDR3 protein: CASSSAVISGSYSYEQYF. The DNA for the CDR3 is TGTGCCAGCAGCTCCGCGGTGATAAGCGGGAGCTACTCCTACGAGCAGTACTTC.

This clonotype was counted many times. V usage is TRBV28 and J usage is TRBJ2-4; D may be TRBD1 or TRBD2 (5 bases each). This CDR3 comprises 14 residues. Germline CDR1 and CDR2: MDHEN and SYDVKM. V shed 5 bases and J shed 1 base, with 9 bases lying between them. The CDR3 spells CASSPGLAKNIQYF. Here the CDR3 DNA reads TGTGCCAGCAGTCCGGGGCTGGCCAAAAACATTCAGTACTTC.

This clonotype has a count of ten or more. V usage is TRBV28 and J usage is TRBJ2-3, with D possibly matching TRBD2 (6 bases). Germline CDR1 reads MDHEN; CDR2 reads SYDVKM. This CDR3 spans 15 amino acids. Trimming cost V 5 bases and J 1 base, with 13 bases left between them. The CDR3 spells CASSGRRAGTDTQYF. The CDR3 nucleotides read TGTGCCAGCAGTGGGAGGCGGGCAGGCACAGATACGCAGTATTTT. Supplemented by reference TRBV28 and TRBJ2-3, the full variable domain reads DVKVTQSSRYLVKRTGEKVFLECVQDMDHENMFWYRQDPGLGLRLIYFSYDVKMKEKGDIPEGYSVSREKKERFSLILESASTNQTSMYLCASSGRRAGTDTQYFGPGTRLTVL.

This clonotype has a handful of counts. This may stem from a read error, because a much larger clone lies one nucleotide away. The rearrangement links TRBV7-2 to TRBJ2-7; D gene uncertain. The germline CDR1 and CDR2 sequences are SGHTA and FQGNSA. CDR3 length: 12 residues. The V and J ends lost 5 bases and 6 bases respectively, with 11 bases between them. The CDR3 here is CASSPGTFEQYF. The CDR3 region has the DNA TGTGCCAGCAGCCCCGGAACTTTCGAGCAGTACTTC.

The chain's CDR3 is CASSLSGVYGYTF. CDR3 DNA: TGTGCCAGCAGTTTAAGTGGGGTCTATGGCTACACCTTC. The V gene is TRBV27, the J gene TRBJ1-2, with no clear D. CDR3 size: 13 residues. V lost 2 bases and J lost 4, with 8 bases in between. Germline V gene lookup returns CDR1 MNHEY and CDR2 SMNVEV (reference sequence).

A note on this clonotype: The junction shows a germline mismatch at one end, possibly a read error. The DNA of the CDR3 is TGCGCCAGCGGCCAAGGCTGGCTAGCCGGCAATGAGCAGTTCTTC. Translation gives CASGQGWLAGNEQFF. The rearrangement uses TRBV4-3 and TRBJ2-1, with D tentatively TRBD2 (5 bases). In germline, CDR1 is LGHNA, CDR2 YSLEER. CDR3 size: 15 residues.

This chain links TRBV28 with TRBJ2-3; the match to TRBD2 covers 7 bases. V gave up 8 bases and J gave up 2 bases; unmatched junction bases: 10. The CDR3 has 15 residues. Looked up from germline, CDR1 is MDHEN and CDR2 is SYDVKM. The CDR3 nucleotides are TGTGCCAGCTCGGAGCGGCGGGAGCCCACAGATACGCAGTATTTT. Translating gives CASSERREPTDTQYF.

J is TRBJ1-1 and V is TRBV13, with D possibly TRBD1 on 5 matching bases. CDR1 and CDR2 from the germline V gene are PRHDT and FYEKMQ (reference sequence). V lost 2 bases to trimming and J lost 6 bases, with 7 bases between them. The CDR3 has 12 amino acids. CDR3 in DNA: TGTGCCAGCAGCTTATGGGGCGCTGAAGCTTTCTTT. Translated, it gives CASSLWGAEAFF.

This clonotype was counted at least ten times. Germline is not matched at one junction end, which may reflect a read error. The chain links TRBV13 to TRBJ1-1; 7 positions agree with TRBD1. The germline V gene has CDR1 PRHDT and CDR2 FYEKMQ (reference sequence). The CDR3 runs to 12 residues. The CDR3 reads CASSLVASGQRF. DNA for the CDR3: TGTGCCAGCAGCTTAGTTGCATCGGGACAGAGGTTT.

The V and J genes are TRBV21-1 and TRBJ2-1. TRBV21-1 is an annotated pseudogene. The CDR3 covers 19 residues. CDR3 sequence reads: CASTEENPDGSFPYNEQFF. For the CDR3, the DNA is TGTGCCAGCACCGAAGAGAACCCCGACGGGTCATTCCCTTACAATGAGCAGTTCTTC.

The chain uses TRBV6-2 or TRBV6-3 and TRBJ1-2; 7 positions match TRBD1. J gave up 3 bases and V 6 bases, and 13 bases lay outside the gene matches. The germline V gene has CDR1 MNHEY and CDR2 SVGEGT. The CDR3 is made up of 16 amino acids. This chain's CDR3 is CASSPEKTGPDYGYTF. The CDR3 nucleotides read TGTGCCAGCAGCCCCGAGAAGACAGGGCCCGACTATGGCTACACCTTC.

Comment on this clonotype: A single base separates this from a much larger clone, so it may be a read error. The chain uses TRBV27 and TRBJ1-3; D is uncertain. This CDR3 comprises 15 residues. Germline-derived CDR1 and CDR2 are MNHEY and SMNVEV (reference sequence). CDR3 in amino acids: CASSLSGSSGNTKYF. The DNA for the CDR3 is TGTGCCAGCAGTTTATCGGGGAGCTCTGGAAACACCAAATATTTT.